This T cell receptor (beta chain) stems from a study of T-cell reconstitution after alpha-beta-depleted transplantation in children. The CDR3 has 17 amino acids. Looked up from germline, CDR1 is MNHEY and CDR2 is SVGEGT. V lost 3 bases, J lost 1 base, and 18 bases lay in between. Points on this clonotype: What it recognizes is unknown.

Study-wide results and caveats: T-cell numbers and diversity, one year after transplant, stemmed largely from T cells that were newly produced. Surviving recipient T cells and intrathymic progenitors accounted for some patients' high TCRbeta diversity at day 60.

This sample's TCRbeta library carried unique molecular identifier barcodes. Using its own MiXCR run on the PCR reads, TCRdb lists one record per CDR3 protein. Here the sample spans about 300,000 distinct CDR3 sequences, 10% being singletons. The chain carries TRBV6-2 or TRBV6-3 and TRBJ1-1; D may be TRBD1 (6 bases). This TCR came from a boy in the first two years of life with acute myeloid leukemia, due to receive a stem cell transplant. This material consisted of PBMCs, taken before TCRalphabeta/CD19-depleted stem cell transplant. CDR3 sequence: CASSYGSPGAGNTEAFF. CDR3 nucleotides: TGTGCCAGCAGTTATGGGAGCCCGGGGGCCGGGAACACTGAAGCTTTCTTT.